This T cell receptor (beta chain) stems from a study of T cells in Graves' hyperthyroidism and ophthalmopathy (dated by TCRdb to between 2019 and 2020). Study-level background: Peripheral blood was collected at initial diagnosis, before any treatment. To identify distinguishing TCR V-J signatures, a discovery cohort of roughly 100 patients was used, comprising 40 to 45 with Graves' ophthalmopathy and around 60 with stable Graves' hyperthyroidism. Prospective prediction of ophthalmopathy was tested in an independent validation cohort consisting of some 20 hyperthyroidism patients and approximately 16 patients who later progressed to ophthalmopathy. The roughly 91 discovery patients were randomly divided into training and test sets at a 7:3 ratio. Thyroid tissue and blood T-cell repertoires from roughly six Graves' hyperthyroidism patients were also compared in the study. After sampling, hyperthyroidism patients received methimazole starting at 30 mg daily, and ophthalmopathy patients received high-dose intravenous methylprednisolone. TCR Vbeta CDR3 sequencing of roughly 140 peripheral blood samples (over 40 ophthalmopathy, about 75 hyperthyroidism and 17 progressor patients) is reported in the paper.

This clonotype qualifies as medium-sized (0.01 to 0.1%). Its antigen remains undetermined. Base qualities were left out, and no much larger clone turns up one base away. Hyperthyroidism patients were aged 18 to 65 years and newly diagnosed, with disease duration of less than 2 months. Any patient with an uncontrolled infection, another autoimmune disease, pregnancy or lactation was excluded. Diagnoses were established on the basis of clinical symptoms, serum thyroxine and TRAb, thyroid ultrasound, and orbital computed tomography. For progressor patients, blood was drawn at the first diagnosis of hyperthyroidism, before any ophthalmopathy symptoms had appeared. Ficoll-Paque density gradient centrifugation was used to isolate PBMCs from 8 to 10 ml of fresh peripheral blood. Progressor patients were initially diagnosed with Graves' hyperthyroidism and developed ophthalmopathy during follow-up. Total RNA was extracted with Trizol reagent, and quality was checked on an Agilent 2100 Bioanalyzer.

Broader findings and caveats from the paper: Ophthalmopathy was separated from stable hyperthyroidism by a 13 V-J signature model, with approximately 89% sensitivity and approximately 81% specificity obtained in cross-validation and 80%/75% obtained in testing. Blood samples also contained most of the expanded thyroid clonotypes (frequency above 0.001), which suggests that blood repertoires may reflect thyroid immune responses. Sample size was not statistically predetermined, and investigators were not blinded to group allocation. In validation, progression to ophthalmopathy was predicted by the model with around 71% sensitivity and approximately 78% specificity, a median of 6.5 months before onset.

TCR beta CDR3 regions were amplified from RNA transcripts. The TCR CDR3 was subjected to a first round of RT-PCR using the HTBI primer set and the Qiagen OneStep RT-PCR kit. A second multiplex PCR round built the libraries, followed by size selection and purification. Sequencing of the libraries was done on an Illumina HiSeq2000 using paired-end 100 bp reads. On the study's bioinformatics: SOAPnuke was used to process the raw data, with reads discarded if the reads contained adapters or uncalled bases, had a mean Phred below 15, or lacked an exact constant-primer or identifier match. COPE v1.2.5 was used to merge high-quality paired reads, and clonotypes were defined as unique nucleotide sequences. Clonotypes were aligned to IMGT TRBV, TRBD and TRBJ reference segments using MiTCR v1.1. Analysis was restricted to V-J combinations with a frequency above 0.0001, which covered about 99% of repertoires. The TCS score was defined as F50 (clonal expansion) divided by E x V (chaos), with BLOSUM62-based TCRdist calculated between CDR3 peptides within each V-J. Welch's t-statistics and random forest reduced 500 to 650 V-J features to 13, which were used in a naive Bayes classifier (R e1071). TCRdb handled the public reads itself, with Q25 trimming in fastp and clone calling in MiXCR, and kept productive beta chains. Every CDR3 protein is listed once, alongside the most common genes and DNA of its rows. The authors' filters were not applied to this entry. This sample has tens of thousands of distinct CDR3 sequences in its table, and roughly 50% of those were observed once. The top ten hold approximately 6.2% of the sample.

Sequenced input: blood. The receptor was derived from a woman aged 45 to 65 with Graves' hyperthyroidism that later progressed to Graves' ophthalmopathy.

Here is the DNA: TGTGCCAGCAGCCTAGGCGGGACAGGGTTTTACGAGCAGTACTTC. It translates to CASSLGGTGFYEQYF. The chain joins TRBV7-6 to TRBJ2-7; TRBD1 agrees with 9 junctional bases. For this chain, trimming is 5 bases at the V end and 4 bases at the J end, and the number of junction bases without a gene match is 9. The CDR1 and CDR2 encoded by the germline V gene are SGHVS and FNYEAQ. Reading from cysteine to phenylalanine, the CDR3 counts 15 amino acids. The kept DNA is CDR3 alone, 45 bases in frame from the first base. Outside the CDR3, residues come from the reference TRBV7-6 and TRBJ2-7 proteins, so the full variable domain is: GAGVSQSPRYKVTKRGQDVALRCDPISGHVSLYWYRQALGQGPEFLTYFNYEAQQDKSGLPNDRFSAERPEGSISTLTIQRTEQRDSAMYRCASSLGGTGFYEQYFGPGTRLTVT.